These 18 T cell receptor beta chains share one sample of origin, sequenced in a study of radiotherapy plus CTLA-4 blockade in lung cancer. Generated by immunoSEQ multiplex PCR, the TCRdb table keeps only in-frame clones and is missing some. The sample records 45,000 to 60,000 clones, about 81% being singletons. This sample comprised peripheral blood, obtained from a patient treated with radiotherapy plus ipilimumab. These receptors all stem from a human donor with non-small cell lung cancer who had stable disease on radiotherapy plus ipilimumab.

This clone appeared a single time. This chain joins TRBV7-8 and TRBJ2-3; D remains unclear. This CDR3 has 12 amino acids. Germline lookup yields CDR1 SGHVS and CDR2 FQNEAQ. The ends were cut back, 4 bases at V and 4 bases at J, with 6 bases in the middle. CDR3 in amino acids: CASSSFPDTQYF. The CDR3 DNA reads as TGTGCCAGCAGCTCCTTCCCAGATACGCAGTATTTT.

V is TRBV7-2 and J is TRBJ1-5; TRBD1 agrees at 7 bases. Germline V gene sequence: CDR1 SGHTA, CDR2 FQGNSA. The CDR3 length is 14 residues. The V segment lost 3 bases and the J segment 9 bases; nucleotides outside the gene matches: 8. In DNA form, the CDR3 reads TGTGCCAGCAGCTTTACAGGGGCGTCACGGCCCCAGCATTTT. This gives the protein CASSFTGASRPQHF.

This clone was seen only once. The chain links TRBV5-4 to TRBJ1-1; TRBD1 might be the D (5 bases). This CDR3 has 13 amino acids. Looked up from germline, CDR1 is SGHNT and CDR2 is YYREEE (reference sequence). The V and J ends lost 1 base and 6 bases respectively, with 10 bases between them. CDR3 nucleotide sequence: TGTGCCAGCAGCTTGCCCGGGGGTTCTGAAGCTTTCTTT. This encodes CASSLPGGSEAFF.

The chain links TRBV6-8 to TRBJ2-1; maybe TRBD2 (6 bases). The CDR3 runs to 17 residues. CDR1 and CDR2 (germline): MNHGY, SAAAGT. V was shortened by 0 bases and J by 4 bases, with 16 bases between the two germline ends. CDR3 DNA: TGTGCCAGCAGTTACTCACCTCCGAGGGAGGAATACAATGAGCAGTTCTTC. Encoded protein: CASSYSPPREEYNEQFF.

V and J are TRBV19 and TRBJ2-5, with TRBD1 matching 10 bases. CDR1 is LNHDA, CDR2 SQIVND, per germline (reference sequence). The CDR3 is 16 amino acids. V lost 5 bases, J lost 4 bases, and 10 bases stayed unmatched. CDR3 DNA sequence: TGTGCCAGTAGTCGTAACCGGGACAGGGGTTTAGAGACCCAGTACTTC. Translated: CASSRNRDRGLETQYF.

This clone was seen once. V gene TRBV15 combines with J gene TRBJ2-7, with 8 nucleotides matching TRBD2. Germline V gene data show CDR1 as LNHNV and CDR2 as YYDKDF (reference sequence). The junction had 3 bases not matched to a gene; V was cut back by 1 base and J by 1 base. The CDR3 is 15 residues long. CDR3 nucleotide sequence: TGTGCCACCAGCAGAGGGACTAGCTATTCCTACGAGCAGTACTTC. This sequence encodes CATSRGTSYSYEQYF.

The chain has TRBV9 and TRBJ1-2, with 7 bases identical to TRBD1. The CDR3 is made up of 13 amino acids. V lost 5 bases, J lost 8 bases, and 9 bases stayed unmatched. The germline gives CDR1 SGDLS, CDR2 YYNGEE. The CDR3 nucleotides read TGTGCCAGCAGTCTAACAGGGGAAGGAGGCTACACCTTC. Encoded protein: CASSLTGEGGYTF.

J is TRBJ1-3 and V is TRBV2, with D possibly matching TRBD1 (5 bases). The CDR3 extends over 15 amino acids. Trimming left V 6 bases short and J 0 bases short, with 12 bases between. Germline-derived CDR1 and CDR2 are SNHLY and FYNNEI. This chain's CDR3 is CASSADSASGNTIYF. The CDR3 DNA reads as TGTGCCAGCAGCGCCGACAGTGCCTCTGGAAACACCATATATTTT.

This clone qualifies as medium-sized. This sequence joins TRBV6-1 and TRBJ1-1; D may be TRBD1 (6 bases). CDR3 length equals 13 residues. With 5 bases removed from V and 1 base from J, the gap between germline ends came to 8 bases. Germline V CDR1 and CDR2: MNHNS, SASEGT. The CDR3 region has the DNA TGTGCCAGCAGTTGGGGACAGAACACTGAAGCTTTCTTT. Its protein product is CASSWGQNTEAFF.

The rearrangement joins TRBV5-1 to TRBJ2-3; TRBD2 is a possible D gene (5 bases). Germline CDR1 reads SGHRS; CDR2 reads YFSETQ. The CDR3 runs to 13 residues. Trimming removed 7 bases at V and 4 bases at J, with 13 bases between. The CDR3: CASSPRGADTQYF. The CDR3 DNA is TGCGCCAGCTCCCCTCGGGGAGCAGATACGCAGTATTTT.

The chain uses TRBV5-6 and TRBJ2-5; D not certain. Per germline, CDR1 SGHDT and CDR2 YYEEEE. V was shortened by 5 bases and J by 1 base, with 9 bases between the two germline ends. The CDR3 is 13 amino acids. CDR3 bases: TGTGCCAGCAGACCCGACATCCAAGAGACCCAGTACTTC. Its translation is CASRPDIQETQYF.

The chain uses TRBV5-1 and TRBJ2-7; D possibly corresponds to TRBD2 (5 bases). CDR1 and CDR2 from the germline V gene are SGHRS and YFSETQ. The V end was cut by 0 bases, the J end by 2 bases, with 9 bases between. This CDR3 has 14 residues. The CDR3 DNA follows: TGCGCCAGCAGCTTGGCACCGAGGGCCTACGAGCAGTACTTC. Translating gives CASSLAPRAYEQYF.

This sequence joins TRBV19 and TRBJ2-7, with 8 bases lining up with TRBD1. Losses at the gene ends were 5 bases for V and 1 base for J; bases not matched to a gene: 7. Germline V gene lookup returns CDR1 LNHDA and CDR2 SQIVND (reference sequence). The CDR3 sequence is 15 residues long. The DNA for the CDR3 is TGTGCCAGTAGTCAAGACAGGGGATTATCCTACGAGCAGTACTTC. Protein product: CASSQDRGLSYEQYF.

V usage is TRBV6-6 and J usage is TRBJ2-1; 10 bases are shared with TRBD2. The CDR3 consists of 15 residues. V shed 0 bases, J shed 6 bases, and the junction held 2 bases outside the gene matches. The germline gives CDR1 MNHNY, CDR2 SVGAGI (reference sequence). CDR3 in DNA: TGTGCCAGCAGTTACTCATCTAGCGGGAGCAATGAGCAGTTCTTC. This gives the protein CASSYSSSGSNEQFF.

CDR3 sequence: CASSLPRNNYGYTF. CDR3 DNA: TGTGCCAGCAGTTTACCCAGGAATAACTATGGCTACACCTTC. The rearrangement links TRBV28 to TRBJ1-2; D is ambiguous. The CDR3 has 14 amino acids. From germline, CDR1 is MDHEN and CDR2 SYDVKM. V was trimmed by 2 bases and J by 1 base, leaving 8 bases between them.

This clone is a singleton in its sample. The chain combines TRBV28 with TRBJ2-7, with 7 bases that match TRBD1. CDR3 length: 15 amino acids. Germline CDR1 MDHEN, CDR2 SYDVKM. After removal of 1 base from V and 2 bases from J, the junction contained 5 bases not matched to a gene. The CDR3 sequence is CASSLLSGTAYEQYF. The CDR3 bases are TGTGCCAGCAGTTTATTATCCGGGACAGCCTACGAGCAGTACTTC.

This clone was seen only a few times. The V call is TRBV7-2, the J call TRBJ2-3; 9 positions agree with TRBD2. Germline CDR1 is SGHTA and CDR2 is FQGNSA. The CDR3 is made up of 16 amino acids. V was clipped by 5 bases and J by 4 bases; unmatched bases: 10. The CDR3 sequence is CASSPQAGGPADTQYF. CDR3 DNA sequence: TGTGCCAGCAGCCCACAGGCGGGAGGGCCCGCAGATACGCAGTATTTT.

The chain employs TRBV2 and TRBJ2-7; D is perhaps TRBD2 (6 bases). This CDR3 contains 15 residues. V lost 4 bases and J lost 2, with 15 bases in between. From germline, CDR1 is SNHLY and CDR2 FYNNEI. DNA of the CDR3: TGTGCCAGCAGTGCTACCGGGACGGGAGCCTACGAGCAGTACTTC. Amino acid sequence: CASSATGTGAYEQYF.